This T cell receptor (beta chain) was obtained from a study of T cells after yellow fever vaccination. TCRdb itself ran the 5' RACE reads through MiXCR, one entry per CDR3 protein. Of almost 600,000 distinct CDR3 sequences listed, approximately 13% are singletons. The V segment lost 5 bases and the J segment 16 bases; nucleotides outside the gene matches: 9. The germline gives CDR1 DFQATT, CDR2 SNEGSKA (reference sequence). The CDR3 consists of 11 residues. In this sample, this clonotype turned up a few times. Material: PBMCs, obtained on the day of the yellow fever booster vaccination. This clonotype originated in a man aged 25 to 40 who received the YFV17D yellow fever vaccine. The rearrangement joins TRBV20-1 to TRBJ2-4; TRBD2 agrees at 9 bases. For the CDR3, the DNA is TGCAGTGCTCCACTATGGGGACTAGCTTACTTC. Its protein product is CSAPLWGLAYF.